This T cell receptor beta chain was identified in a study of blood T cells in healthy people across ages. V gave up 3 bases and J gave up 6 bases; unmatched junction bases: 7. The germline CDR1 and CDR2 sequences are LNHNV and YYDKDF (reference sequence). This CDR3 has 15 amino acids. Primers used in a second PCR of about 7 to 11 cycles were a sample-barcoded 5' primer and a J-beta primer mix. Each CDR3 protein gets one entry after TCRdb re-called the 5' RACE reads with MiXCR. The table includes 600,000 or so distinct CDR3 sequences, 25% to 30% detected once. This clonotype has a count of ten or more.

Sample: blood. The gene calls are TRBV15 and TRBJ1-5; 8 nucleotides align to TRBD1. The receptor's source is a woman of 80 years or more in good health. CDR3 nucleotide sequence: TGTGCCACCAGCAGGGACACAGGGGGTGTTCAGCCCCAGCATTTT. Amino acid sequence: CATSRDTGGVQPQHF. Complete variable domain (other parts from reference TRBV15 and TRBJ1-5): DAMVIQNPRYQVTQFGKPVTLSCSQTLNHNVMYWYQQKSSQAPKLLFHYYDKDFNNEADTPDNFQSRRPNTSFCFLDIRSPGLGDTAMYLCATSRDTGGVQPQHFGDGTRLSIL.